What follows are 30 T cell receptor beta chains derived from one specimen sequenced in a study of cytomegalovirus exposure and HLA in healthy donors. The PCR made use of 60 Vbeta and 13 Jbeta primers. Sequencing was performed with immunoSEQ multiplex PCR; in TCRdb, only in-frame clones are kept and a portion is missing. Of approximately 180,000 clones in the sample, 65% to 85% were seen once. The sample taken for sequencing was PBMCs. The origin of the receptors is a man aged 18 to 30 in good health and CMV-seronegative.

The rearrangement links TRBV5-4 to TRBJ1-6; maybe TRBD1 (6 bases). Germline lookup yields CDR1 SGHNT and CDR2 YYREEE (reference sequence). This CDR3 has 16 amino acids. The V end lost 4 bases, the J end lost 0 bases, and 11 bases lay between the germline ends. Written as DNA, the CDR3 is TGTGCCAGCAGCCAGGGGACCAGCTCCTATAATTCACCCCTCCACTTT. This sequence encodes CASSQGTSSYNSPLHF. The full variable domain, with the rest looked up from reference TRBV5-4 and TRBJ1-6, is ETGVTQSPTHLIKTRGQQVTLRCSSQSGHNTVSWYQQALGQGPQFIFQYYREEENGRGNFPPRFSGLQFPNYSSELNVNALELDDSALYLCASSQGTSSYNSPLHFGNGTRLTVT.

Points on this clone: This may be a read error, as it is one base from a much larger clone. V is TRBV4-3 and J is TRBJ2-7; 12 nucleotides match TRBD1. Trimming at V came to 4 bases and at J to 5 bases, leaving 9 bases not matched to a gene. From germline, CDR1 is LGHNA and CDR2 YSLEER. This CDR3 has 16 amino acids. In DNA, the CDR3 is TGCGCCAGCAGCCCCGGGACCGGGACAGGGGGCCACGAGCAGTACTTC. It specifies CASSPGTGTGGHEQYF.

The chain carries TRBV15 and TRBJ2-1; D is unclear. There are 15 residues in the CDR3. The germline V and J ends were trimmed by 5 bases and 0 bases, with 11 bases remaining between them. Germline-derived CDR1 and CDR2 are LNHNV and YYDKDF (reference sequence). The CDR3 is CATSPTYSSYNEQFF. The CDR3 DNA reads TGTGCCACCAGCCCGACATACAGCTCCTACAATGAGCAGTTCTTC.

The table lists this clone with a few counts. The V call is TRBV11-2, the J call TRBJ1-1, with 7 bases lining up with TRBD1. This CDR3 has 17 amino acids. Trimming cost V 4 bases and J 0 bases; bases outside gene matches: 11. CDR1 and CDR2 from the germline V gene are SGHAT and FQNNGV. CDR3 residues: CASSSGQVLLMNTEAFF. The DNA of the CDR3 is TGTGCCAGCAGCTCCGGACAGGTCCTGCTCATGAACACTGAAGCTTTCTTT.

The CDR3 reads CASSGGTDTQYF. CDR3 coding DNA: TGTGCCAGCAGCGGGGGGACAGATACGCAGTATTTT. The rearrangement links TRBV7-9 to TRBJ2-3; maybe TRBD2 (6 bases). The CDR3 totals 12 residues. Germline CDR1 is SEHNR and CDR2 is FQNEAQ (reference sequence). Trimming left V 5 bases short and J 3 bases short, with 6 bases between.

This chain connects TRBV5-1 to TRBJ1-3; D is perhaps TRBD1 (5 bases). This CDR3 contains 15 residues. Trimming removed 2 bases from V and 2 bases from J, with 11 bases in between. CDR1 is SGHRS, CDR2 YFSETQ, per germline. The CDR3 region is CASSFGGSTGNTIYF. The CDR3 nucleotides read TGCGCCAGCAGCTTCGGGGGGTCTACTGGAAACACCATATATTTT.

This rearrangement joins TRBV7-8 to TRBJ1-4, with 8 positions matching TRBD1. J was trimmed by 8 bases and V by 0 bases; bases with no gene match: 11. The germline V gene encodes CDR1 SGHVS and CDR2 FQNEAQ. The CDR3 runs to 17 residues. CDR3 protein: CASSLAGQAPIREKLFF. Written as DNA, the CDR3 is TGTGCCAGCAGCTTAGCGGGACAGGCCCCTATCCGGGAAAAACTGTTTTTT.

This sequence joins TRBV30 and TRBJ2-6, with 11 bases identical to TRBD1. There are 16 residues in the CDR3. J was trimmed by 4 bases and V by 6 bases; bases with no gene match: 8. The germline CDR1 and CDR2 sequences are GTSNPN and SVGIG (reference sequence). CDR3 sequence (DNA): TGTGCCTGCACCGGGACAGGGGGAGGGGGGGCCAACGTCCTGACTTTC. This translates into CACTGTGGGGANVLTF.

V and J are TRBV6-5 and TRBJ2-5; 7 bases are a match to TRBD1. TRBJ2-7 explains the end of the DNA better; the J call may be wrong. CDR1 and CDR2 (germline): MNHEY, SVGAGI. CDR3 length: 14 residues. CDR3 DNA sequence: TGTGCCAGCATGACAGGGTTGATTTCCTACGAGCAGTACTTC. Its translation is CASMTGLISYEQYF.

The CDR3: CASSSLRGGTAHGYTF. In DNA form, the CDR3 reads TGTGCCAGCAGCTCGCTTAGAGGTGGGACAGCCCATGGCTACACCTTC. The chain carries TRBV7-9 and TRBJ1-2; 7 nucleotides agree with TRBD1. After removal of 4 bases from V and 6 bases from J, the junction contained 14 bases not matched to a gene. CDR1 and CDR2 from the germline V gene are SEHNR and FQNEAQ (reference sequence). The CDR3 has 16 amino acids.

The rearrangement links TRBV27 to TRBJ1-4; 8 positions match TRBD1. Germline V lookup: CDR1 MNHEY, CDR2 SMNVEV (reference sequence). The length of the CDR3 is 15 residues. After removal of 3 bases from V and 6 bases from J, the junction contained 6 bases not matched to a gene. In nucleotides, the CDR3 is TGTGCCAGCAGTTTCACAGGGGGTTGGGATGAAAAACTGTTTTTT. Protein: CASSFTGGWDEKLFF.

This clone was seen a few times. CDR3 sequence reads: CAWRDMANGYTF. In DNA, the CDR3 is TGTGCCTGGAGAGACATGGCAAATGGCTACACCTTC. The rearrangement links TRBV30 to TRBJ1-2; D is unresolved. V was cut by 3 bases and J by 6 bases, with 11 bases left in between. This CDR3 is 12 amino acids long. Germline loops: CDR1 GTSNPN, CDR2 SVGIG (reference sequence).

The chain employs TRBV10-3 and TRBJ2-5, with TRBD1 matching 9 bases. The CDR3 is made up of 14 amino acids. Losses at the gene ends were 5 bases for V and 5 bases for J; bases not matched to a gene: 6. Germline V gene lookup returns CDR1 ENHRY and CDR2 SYGVKD. This chain's CDR3 is CAISWDRALETQYF. As DNA, the CDR3 is TGTGCCATCAGTTGGGACAGGGCTCTGGAGACCCAGTACTTC.

This clone has a handful of counts. The chain links TRBV9 to TRBJ1-4, with D hard to call. The CDR3 loop spans 14 amino acids. Trimming took 4 bases from V and 4 from J, leaving 11 bases between them. Germline CDR1 and CDR2: SGDLS and YYNGEE. The CDR3 DNA follows: TGTGCCAGCAGCCCCCGGGGAGATAATGAAAAACTGTTTTTT. This sequence encodes CASSPRGDNEKLFF.

The V call is TRBV5-1, the J call TRBJ2-1; 11 bases agree with TRBD2. The J segment lost 6 bases and the V segment lost 3 bases, leaving 8 bases of the junction unmatched. Germline CDR1 and CDR2: SGHRS and YFSETQ. The CDR3 is made up of 16 amino acids. CDR3 sequence (DNA): TGCGCCAGCAGCTCTATAGCGGGGGGGTTCCGCAATGAGCAGTTCTTC. Amino acid sequence: CASSSIAGGFRNEQFF.

The rearrangement links TRBV4-3 to TRBJ1-6; no definite D call. The germline V gene encodes CDR1 LGHNA and CDR2 YSLEER. Trimming took 4 bases from V and 6 from J, leaving 7 bases between them. The CDR3 has 13 residues. CDR3 nucleotide sequence: TGCGCCAGCAGCCGTCAGGCTAATTCACCCCTCCACTTT. Its translation: CASSRQANSPLHF.

The rearrangement links TRBV18 to TRBJ1-1; 7 bases align to TRBD1. From germline, CDR1 is KGHSH and CDR2 LQKENI. The CDR3 extends over 16 amino acids. The V segment lost 2 bases and the J segment 4 bases; nucleotides outside the gene matches: 10. This chain's CDR3 is CASSPALGQISTEAFF. The DNA of the CDR3 is TGTGCCAGCTCACCAGCACTGGGACAGATAAGCACTGAAGCTTTCTTT.

The chain recombines TRBV7-3 with TRBJ1-1; maybe TRBD1 (5 bases). Germline values: CDR1 SGHTA, CDR2 FQGTGA. Trimming cost V 2 bases and J 5 bases, with 12 bases left between them. CDR3 length equals 14 residues. CDR3 region: CASSLSGPYTEAFF. CDR3 sequence (DNA): TGTGCCAGCAGCTTATCAGGGCCGTATACTGAAGCTTTCTTT. The full variable domain, in which reference TRBV7-3 and TRBJ1-1 provide the parts outside the CDR3, is GAGVSQTPSNKVTEKGKYVELRCDPISGHTALYWYRQSLGQGPEFLIYFQGTGAADDSGLPNDRFFAVRPEGSVSTLKIQRTERGDSAVYLCASSLSGPYTEAFFGQGTRLTVV.

The rearrangement uses TRBV7-3 and TRBJ2-6; no firm D call. The CDR3 sequence is 15 residues long. V was pared by 2 bases and J by 1 base, with 6 bases between. CDR1 and CDR2 from the germline V gene are SGHTA and FQGTGA. The CDR3 here is CASSLFQSGANVLTF. For the CDR3, the DNA is TGTGCCAGCAGCTTATTTCAGTCTGGGGCCAACGTCCTGACTTTC.

This clone was seen a handful of times. The V gene is TRBV5-6, the J gene TRBJ2-1; TRBD1 is a possible D gene (6 bases). Trimming removed 1 base from V and 6 bases from J, with 14 bases in between. Germline assignment: CDR1 SGHDT and CDR2 YYEEEE. This CDR3 is built from 15 residues. The CDR3 DNA follows: TGTGCCAGCAGCTTGTCCCTGGGGGCGATCAATGAGCAGTTCTTC. Protein sequence: CASSLSLGAINEQFF.

V is TRBV9 and J is TRBJ2-5; maybe TRBD1 (5 bases). The DNA end favors TRBJ2-7, so the J call may be wrong. The CDR3 contains 14 residues. Germline lookup yields CDR1 SGDLS and CDR2 YYNGEE. This CDR3 is CASSVEQDPYEQYF. In DNA form, the CDR3 reads TGTGCCAGCAGCGTAGAACAGGACCCCTACGAGCAGTACTTC.

The chain uses TRBV30 and TRBJ1-3; 7 positions match TRBD1. V shed 5 bases and J 7 bases; nucleotides not matched to a gene: 8. Germline V lookup: CDR1 GTSNPN, CDR2 SVGIG (reference sequence). This CDR3 has 13 amino acids. The CDR3 sequence: CAWGTAWGNTIYF. DNA of the CDR3: TGTGCCTGGGGGACAGCATGGGGGAACACCATATATTTT.

V and J are TRBV6-5 and TRBJ1-5; 7 bases are a match to TRBD1. CDR1 and CDR2 from the germline V gene are MNHEY and SVGAGI. After removal of 9 bases from V and 4 bases from J, the junction contained 6 bases not matched to a gene. This CDR3 comprises 13 residues. This chain's CDR3 is CASAGQQNQPQHF. CDR3 DNA sequence: TGTGCCAGTGCGGGACAGCAAAATCAGCCCCAGCATTTT.

The CDR3 bases are TGTGCCAGCAGTGCAGACAGGGGGAACTATGGCTACACCTTC. Its protein product is CASSADRGNYGYTF. The chain uses TRBV6-1 and TRBJ1-2; 9 bases are shared with TRBD1. CDR1 MNHNS and CDR2 SASEGT come from the germline V gene. V was pared by 4 bases and J by 2 bases, with 2 bases of the junction left unmatched. The CDR3 loop spans 14 amino acids.

The gene calls are TRBV13 and TRBJ2-7; D might be TRBD1 (5 bases). Germline-derived CDR1 and CDR2 are PRHDT and FYEKMQ (reference sequence). The CDR3 is made up of 15 amino acids. V was trimmed by 0 bases and J by 2 bases, leaving 11 bases between them. In DNA form, the CDR3 reads TGTGCCAGCAGCTTAGGCGGAAGACAGACCTACGAGCAGTACTTC. The encoded protein is CASSLGGRQTYEQYF.

V and J are TRBV6-6 and TRBJ2-5; TRBD1 matches at 8 bases. V gave up 4 bases and J gave up 5 bases; unmatched junction bases: 3. The CDR3 is 13 amino acids. CDR1 and CDR2 from the germline V gene are MNHNY and SVGAGI (reference sequence). CDR3 protein: CASSWDRTETQYF. Here the CDR3 DNA reads TGTGCCAGCAGTTGGGACAGGACTGAGACCCAGTACTTC.

The gene calls are TRBV28 and TRBJ1-2; 9 nucleotides agree with TRBD1. The J segment lost 7 bases and the V segment lost 6 bases, leaving 12 bases of the junction unmatched. This CDR3 is 15 amino acids long. Germline loops: CDR1 MDHEN, CDR2 SYDVKM. CDR3 loop: CASRYRDREFGGYTF. The CDR3 DNA is TGTGCCAGCAGATACCGGGACAGGGAATTTGGTGGCTACACCTTC.

The V call is TRBV18, the J call TRBJ2-7; possibly TRBD1 for D (6 bases). V was pared by 3 bases and J by 4 bases, with 7 bases between. CDR3 length: 12 amino acids. Germline V CDR1 and CDR2: KGHSH, LQKENI. The CDR3 reads CASSPGQYEQYF. CDR3 DNA: TGTGCCAGCTCACCCGGACAGTACGAGCAGTACTTC. Variable domain in full (rest from reference TRBV18 and TRBJ2-7): NAGVMQNPRHLVRRRGQEARLRCSPMKGHSHVYWYRQLPEEGLKFMVYLQKENIIDESGMPKERFSAEFPKEGPSILRIQQVVRGDSAAYFCASSPGQYEQYFGPGTRLTVT.

V is TRBV10-3 and J is TRBJ1-4, with 9 bases that match TRBD1. With V trimmed by 4 bases and J by 3 bases, 0 bases remained unmatched. The CDR3 has 14 amino acids. CDR1 and CDR2 (germline): ENHRY, SYGVKD. The CDR3 DNA follows: TGTGCCATCAGTGGGACAGGGGCTAATGAAAAACTGTTTTTT. It translates to CAISGTGANEKLFF.

The CDR3, as DNA: TGTGCCAGCAGCTTGAGCCCCACAGGGGGCGAACGGGGGGAGCAGTACTTC. Translated, it gives CASSLSPTGGERGEQYF. The gene calls are TRBV5-6 and TRBJ2-7; 9 bases are shared with TRBD1. Germline lookup yields CDR1 SGHDT and CDR2 YYEEEE. The junction had 15 bases not matched to a gene; V was cut back by 1 base and J by 7 bases. The CDR3 runs to 17 residues.